This section outlines one T cell receptor beta chain sequence together with its context. Sequencing was performed with immunoSEQ multiplex PCR; in TCRdb, only in-frame clones are kept and a portion is missing. The sample consists of under 150,000 clones, 70% to 90% of them appearing once. The entry originates in a study of T cell responses to AZD1222 COVID-19 vaccine. Trimming removed 5 bases at V and 6 bases at J, with 16 bases between. Per the germline V gene, CDR1 is ENHRY and CDR2 is SYGVKD. The CDR3 consists of 14 residues. This clonotype originated in an adult who received the AZD1222 COVID-19 vaccine. Sample: peripheral blood, taken 28 days after the second AZD1222 dose. The chain employs TRBV10-3 and TRBJ1-2; D unresolved. CDR3 nucleotides: TGTGCCATCAGTCCCCGGTTGCCCTTGGATGGCTACACCTTC. Translated, it gives CAISPRLPLDGYTF.